The 14 T cell receptor beta chains below all came from one sample that was sequenced in a study of T cell responses to AZD1222 COVID-19 vaccine. Sequencing used immunoSEQ multiplex PCR; TCRdb keeps in-frame clones, though not all of them. The sample carries 120,000 or so clones, approximately 84% recorded once. The sequencing here drew on peripheral blood, taken on day 0 of AZD1222 vaccination. These receptors were obtained from an adult in good health.

This clone was observed a handful of times. V is TRBV5-1 and J is TRBJ1-6; no clear D. The germline gives CDR1 SGHRS, CDR2 YFSETQ. CDR3 length: 17 amino acids. V was shortened by 0 bases and J by 3 bases, with 13 bases between the two germline ends. The CDR3, as DNA: TGCGCCAGCAGCTTGGCTGGGCGTCTTCTCTATAATTCACCCCTCCACTTT. The encoded protein is CASSLAGRLLYNSPLHF.

V gene TRBV19 combines with J gene TRBJ1-5; tentatively, D is TRBD1 (6 bases). CDR1 LNHDA and CDR2 SQIVND come from the germline V gene (reference sequence). The CDR3 contains 14 residues. The germline V and J ends were trimmed by 4 bases and 3 bases, with 10 bases remaining between them. The CDR3: CASSTGAYNQPQHF. Written as DNA, the CDR3 is TGTGCCAGTAGTACAGGGGCGTACAATCAGCCCCAGCATTTT.

This chain connects TRBV7-3 to TRBJ2-3, with D possibly being TRBD2 (6 bases). The length of the CDR3 is 15 residues. V shed 5 bases and J shed 2 bases, with 14 bases lying between them. In germline, CDR1 is SGHTA, CDR2 FQGTGA. The CDR3 DNA follows: TGTGCCAGCAGCCCGTTCGGAGGGATCACAGATACGCAGTATTTT. Translation: CASSPFGGITDTQYF.

This chain's CDR3 is CASRLTGMGLYGYTF. For the CDR3, the DNA is TGTGCCAGCAGACTGACAGGGATGGGGCTCTATGGCTACACCTTC. This sequence joins TRBV28 and TRBJ1-2, with 7 nucleotides matching TRBD1. Germline V gene lookup returns CDR1 MDHEN and CDR2 SYDVKM. CDR3 size: 15 residues. With 6 bases clipped from V and 4 bases from J, the junction kept 11 bases outside the gene matches.

The chain couples TRBV9 to TRBJ1-2; D is undetermined. Deletions cut 1 base from V and 5 bases from J, with 9 bases between. This CDR3 contains 13 residues. Looked up from germline, CDR1 is SGDLS and CDR2 is YYNGEE. The DNA for the CDR3 is TGTGCCAGCAGCGTAAACACCCGATATGGCTACACCTTC. This sequence encodes CASSVNTRYGYTF. Together with reference TRBV9 and TRBJ1-2, the CDR3 gives the full variable domain: DSGVTQTPKHLITATGQRVTLRCSPRSGDLSVYWYQQSLDQGLQFLIQYYNGEERAKGNILERFSAQQFPDLHSELNLSSLELGDSALYFCASSVNTRYGYTFGSGTRLTVV.

This chain connects TRBV18 to TRBJ1-4; 9 bases map to TRBD1. The CDR3 contains 15 residues. In germline, CDR1 is KGHSH, CDR2 LQKENI. Trimming removed 4 bases from V and 5 bases from J; junction bases left unmatched: 5. In DNA form, the CDR3 reads TGTGCCAGCTCACGGCGACAGGGGGTAAATGAAAAACTGTTTTTT. Residues: CASSRRQGVNEKLFF.

The CDR3 loop reads CASSVGLAGGPETQYF. DNA for the CDR3: TGTGCCAGCAGCGTAGGGCTAGCGGGAGGGCCGGAGACCCAGTACTTC. The chain uses TRBV9 and TRBJ2-5; 12 bases agree with TRBD2. In germline, CDR1 is SGDLS, CDR2 YYNGEE. V lost 0 bases to trimming and J lost 5 bases; unmatched junction nucleotides: 5. This CDR3 comprises 16 residues. Looking up the rest from reference TRBV9 and TRBJ2-5 gives the full variable domain: DSGVTQTPKHLITATGQRVTLRCSPRSGDLSVYWYQQSLDQGLQFLIQYYNGEERAKGNILERFSAQQFPDLHSELNLSSLELGDSALYFCASSVGLAGGPETQYFGPGTRLLVL.

This clone showed up just once. This sequence joins TRBV30 and TRBJ2-7; D gene unclear. The CDR3 covers 12 residues. Germline CDR1 is GTSNPN and CDR2 is SVGIG (reference sequence). Trimming took off 1 base at V and 6 bases at J, with 10 bases between the two ends. For the CDR3, the DNA is TGTGCCTGGAGTGCTTCGATTACCGAGCAGTACTTC. It codes for CAWSASITEQYF.

The CDR3 reads CASSVRENTGELFF. The DNA of the CDR3 is TGTGCCAGCAGTGTGCGGGAGAACACCGGGGAGCTGTTTTTT. The chain has TRBV28 and TRBJ2-2, with a possible D match to TRBD2 (6 bases). The germline V and J ends were trimmed by 5 bases and 1 base, with 8 bases remaining between them. The CDR3 totals 14 residues. Germline CDR1 reads MDHEN; CDR2 reads SYDVKM.

V usage is TRBV5-1 and J usage is TRBJ2-5, with D tentatively TRBD2 (6 bases). V lost 4 bases and J lost 5, with 15 bases in between. The CDR3 length is 14 residues. Germline-derived CDR1 and CDR2 are SGHRS and YFSETQ. The CDR3 nucleotides read TGCGCCAGCAGCGGAACCGGGAGTGGCGAGACCCAGTACTTC. Translated: CASSGTGSGETQYF.

The chain combines TRBV5-1 with TRBJ1-1; tentatively, D is TRBD1 (5 bases). The CDR3 loop spans 13 amino acids. Per the germline V gene, CDR1 is SGHRS and CDR2 is YFSETQ. Trimming pared 6 bases from V and 7 bases from J, leaving 16 bases between. CDR3 protein: CASTGGRDREAFF. The CDR3 nucleotides read TGCGCCAGCACCGGGGGGAGGGATCGTGAAGCTTTCTTT. The full variable domain, rest sourced from reference TRBV5-1 and TRBJ1-1, is KAGVTQTPRYLIKTRGQQVTLSCSPISGHRSVSWYQQTPGQGLQFLFEYFSETQRNKGNFPGRFSGRQFSNSRSEMNVSTLELGDSALYLCASTGGRDREAFFGQGTRLTVV.

This chain uses TRBV29-1 with TRBJ1-4, with 10 bases lining up with TRBD1. The CDR3 is made up of 14 amino acids. Germline V gene sequence: CDR1 SQVTM, CDR2 ANQGSEA. J lost 3 bases, V lost 6 bases, and 4 bases had no gene match. The CDR3 coding sequence is TGCAGCGTAACCGGACAGGGGGCTAATGAAAAACTGTTTTTT. This encodes CSVTGQGANEKLFF.

CDR3 DNA: TGTGCCAGCAGTGAGGGACAGTTAAATCAGCCCCAGCATTTT. Amino acids: CASSEGQLNQPQHF. V is TRBV25-1 and J is TRBJ1-5; TRBD1 agrees at 7 bases. V dropped 3 bases and J dropped 4; count of bases not matched to a gene: 3. In germline, CDR1 is MGHDK, CDR2 SYGVNS. The CDR3 is 14 amino acids.

The chain carries TRBV6-2 or TRBV6-3 and TRBJ2-1, with 8 positions matching TRBD2. The CDR3 runs 15 residues. From germline, CDR1 is MNHEY and CDR2 SVGEGT. Unmatched junction bases numbered 11, after V lost 6 bases and J lost 7 bases. CDR3 coding DNA: TGTGCCAGCAGCCGGGGGGGAGGGCCGGAAAATGAGCAGTTCTTC. This encodes CASSRGGGPENEQFF.